This passage covers 28 T cell receptor beta chains from one sample sequenced in a study of cytomegalovirus exposure and HLA in healthy donors. In the PCR, 60 Vbeta and 13 Jbeta primers were used. Measured with immunoSEQ multiplex PCR; TCRdb has only the in-frame clones, and not every one. The sample comprises roughly 63,000 clones, approximately 75% of which are singletons, and nearly 25% rests with the top ten. Input material: PBMCs. Receptors were obtained from a man over 45 in good health and CMV-seropositive.

The gene calls are TRBV5-1 and TRBJ2-3, with 8 bases that match TRBD2. The CDR3 is made up of 15 amino acids. Germline V gene lookup returns CDR1 SGHRS and CDR2 YFSETQ. V was clipped by 6 bases and J by 0 bases; unmatched bases: 6. CDR3 bases: TGCGCCAGCACCACTAGCGGAACTAGCACAGATACGCAGTATTTT. This translates into CASTTSGTSTDTQYF. The entire variable domain, with the rest obtained from reference TRBV5-1 and TRBJ2-3, is as follows: KAGVTQTPRYLIKTRGQQVTLSCSPISGHRSVSWYQQTPGQGLQFLFEYFSETQRNKGNFPGRFSGRQFSNSRSEMNVSTLELGDSALYLCASTTSGTSTDTQYFGPGTRLTVL.

This chain uses TRBV19 with TRBJ1-1; D uncertain. The V and J ends lost 11 bases and 4 bases respectively, with 11 bases between them. In germline, CDR1 is LNHDA, CDR2 SQIVND (reference sequence). CDR3 length: 11 amino acids. The CDR3 DNA reads TGTGCCTCGGCGGGTAGCACTGAAGCTTTCTTT. Amino acids: CASAGSTEAFF.

The J gene is TRBJ2-1, the V gene TRBV10-1; 16 nucleotides line up with TRBD2. Germline V gene lookup returns CDR1 WNHNN and CDR2 SYGVQD (reference sequence). CDR3 length equals 15 residues. Trimming cost V 5 bases and J 9 bases; bases outside gene matches: 4. DNA for the CDR3: TGCGCCAGCAGTCTGGGACTAGCGGGGGGGCGTGAGCAGTTCTTC. Protein product: CASSLGLAGGREQFF.

A few counts support this clone. The chain joins TRBV28 to TRBJ1-5, with 9 positions matching TRBD1. The V segment lost 4 bases and the J segment 9 bases; nucleotides outside the gene matches: 13. From germline, CDR1 is MDHEN and CDR2 SYDVKM. The CDR3 contains 16 residues. CDR3 residues: CASSSYGTGPLSPQHF. The DNA for the CDR3 is TGTGCCAGCAGTTCTTATGGGACAGGGCCCCTATCGCCCCAGCATTTT.

The V call is TRBV5-4, the J call TRBJ2-7; TRBD2 is a possible D gene (5 bases). Germline values: CDR1 SGHNT, CDR2 YYREEE (reference sequence). There are 17 residues in the CDR3. V dropped 2 bases and J dropped 2 bases, with 20 bases sitting between them. CDR3 region: CASSFEGRLGSTYEQYF. The DNA of the CDR3 is TGTGCCAGCAGCTTTGAGGGTCGGTTGGGTTCTACCTACGAGCAGTACTTC.

This clone occurred once. This chain connects TRBV5-4 to TRBJ2-2, with 8 bases fitting TRBD2. Germline CDR1 SGHNT, CDR2 YYREEE (reference sequence). V dropped 4 bases and J dropped 1; count of bases not matched to a gene: 6. The CDR3 is 16 amino acids. CDR3 residues: CASSPDGRGNTGELFF. Written as DNA, the CDR3 is TGTGCCAGCAGCCCGGACGGGAGGGGGAACACCGGGGAGCTGTTTTTT.

The V gene is TRBV2, the J gene TRBJ2-5; 12 bases fit TRBD2. Trimming removed 3 bases from V and 6 bases from J; junction bases left unmatched: 8. This CDR3 region has 16 residues. Germline V gene data show CDR1 as SNHLY and CDR2 as FYNNEI. The CDR3 region is CASSEFPSGGAKTQYF. CDR3 nucleotide sequence: TGTGCCAGCAGTGAGTTTCCTAGCGGGGGGGCGAAGACCCAGTACTTC. Using reference TRBV2 and TRBJ2-5 for the parts outside the CDR3, the full variable domain is EPEVTQTPSHQVTQMGQEVILRCVPISNHLYFYWYRQILGQKVEFLVSFYNNEISEKSEIFDDQFSVERPDGSNFTLKIRSTKLEDSAMYFCASSEFPSGGAKTQYFGPGTRLLVL.

This chain joins TRBV5-1 and TRBJ2-7; 8 bases line up with TRBD1. The germline V gene encodes CDR1 SGHRS and CDR2 YFSETQ. The CDR3 covers 14 residues. V lost 4 bases and J lost 1; bases outside the gene matches: 4. DNA for the CDR3: TGCGCCAGCAGCCTAGGACAGGGATCCTACGAGCAGTACTTC. It is translated as CASSLGQGSYEQYF.

The V and J genes are TRBV4-3 and TRBJ2-7; D not resolved. The V and J ends lost 0 bases and 3 bases respectively, with 12 bases between them. The CDR3 is made up of 15 amino acids. CDR1 is LGHNA and CDR2 is YSLEER in the germline V gene. The CDR3 DNA sequence: TGCGCCAGCAGCCAAGATCATCGGCAGGACTACGAGCAGTACTTC. It encodes CASSQDHRQDYEQYF.

The chain uses TRBV7-3 and TRBJ2-3, with a weak D call TRBD2 (5 bases). The V and J ends lost 2 bases and 4 bases respectively, with 7 bases between them. CDR1 SGHTA and CDR2 FQGTGA come from the germline V gene. The CDR3 sequence is 13 residues long. CDR3 nucleotide sequence: TGTGCCAGCAGCTTAGGGGAGTCAGATACGCAGTATTTT. Its protein product is CASSLGESDTQYF.

The chain combines TRBV19 with TRBJ2-1; 10 bases line up with TRBD2. V dropped 3 bases and J dropped 7; count of bases not matched to a gene: 6. This CDR3 contains 15 residues. Germline CDR1 LNHDA, CDR2 SQIVND (reference sequence). This CDR3 reads CASSIKREGRNEQFF. DNA for the CDR3: TGTGCCAGTAGTATCAAGCGGGAGGGCCGGAATGAGCAGTTCTTC. The full variable domain, rest sourced from reference TRBV19 and TRBJ2-1, is DGGITQSPKYLFRKEGQNVTLSCEQNLNHDAMYWYRQDPGQGLRLIYYSQIVNDFQKGDIAEGYSVSREKKESFPLTVTSAQKNPTAFYLCASSIKREGRNEQFFGPGTRLTVL.

V gene TRBV7-8 combines with J gene TRBJ1-4, with D perhaps TRBD1 (5 bases). The V gene's germline CDR1 is SGHVS and CDR2 FQNEAQ. With 3 bases removed from V and 7 bases from J, the gap between germline ends came to 12 bases. The CDR3 is 14 residues long. The DNA for the CDR3 is TGTGCCAGCAGCTTTAAGGGGTTCGGTGAAAAACTGTTTTTT. Protein product: CASSFKGFGEKLFF.

This clone was seen only once. The chain links TRBV9 to TRBJ2-5; D is possibly TRBD1 (6 bases). The J call may be in error: the DNA end matches TRBJ2-7 better. The CDR3 has 13 amino acids. Germline V CDR1 and CDR2: SGDLS, YYNGEE. The CDR3 nucleotides are TGTGCCAGCAGCCGGACAGCCTCCTACGAGCAGTACTTC. Its translation: CASSRTASYEQYF.

The V call is TRBV29-1, the J call TRBJ1-2, with 8 bases aligning to TRBD1. Trimming at V came to 5 bases and at J to 4 bases, leaving 6 bases not matched to a gene. This CDR3 region has 13 residues. Germline CDR1 and CDR2: SQVTM and ANQGSEA. CDR3 nucleotide sequence: TGCAGCGTTACAGGGGGGGTTGGCTATGGCTACACCTTC. It translates to CSVTGGVGYGYTF. The variable domain in full, with the rest retrieved from reference TRBV29-1 and TRBJ1-2, is SAVISQKPSRDICQRGTSLTIQCQVDSQVTMMFWYRQQPGQSLTLIATANQGSEATYESGFVIDKFPISRPNLTFSTLTVSNMSPEDSSIYLCSVTGGVGYGYTFGSGTRLTVV.

The chain links TRBV28 to TRBJ2-1, with TRBD1 matching over 11 bases. The trim removed 3 bases at V and 9 bases at J, leaving 7 bases unmatched. The CDR3 runs 15 residues. Germline V lookup: CDR1 MDHEN, CDR2 SYDVKM. Written as DNA, the CDR3 is TGTGCCAGCAGTTTGTCGGGGACAGGGGGTGTTGAGCAGTTCTTC. This translates into CASSLSGTGGVEQFF.

The chain uses TRBV30 and TRBJ1-1, with D unclear. V lost 3 bases, J lost 1 base, and 9 bases lay in between. CDR1 GTSNPN and CDR2 SVGIG come from the germline V gene (reference sequence). The CDR3 loop spans 13 amino acids. In nucleotides, the CDR3 is TGTGCCTGGAGGCCGAACAGGAACACTGAAGCTTTCTTT. This codes for CAWRPNRNTEAFF.

The chain is built from TRBV5-4 and TRBJ2-7; 10 nucleotides agree with TRBD2. V gave up 0 bases and J gave up 6 bases; unmatched junction bases: 9. Germline V gene lookup returns CDR1 SGHNT and CDR2 YYREEE (reference sequence). The CDR3 spans 16 residues. The CDR3 coding sequence is TGTGCCAGCAGCTTGGAGGGGGGACTAGCGTATTCCGAGCAGTACTTC. Amino acid sequence: CASSLEGGLAYSEQYF.

V gene TRBV10-3 combines with J gene TRBJ1-1, with D possibly TRBD1 on 5 matching bases. Germline values: CDR1 ENHRY, CDR2 SYGVKD. The CDR3 loop spans 15 amino acids. Trimming removed 6 bases from V and 1 base from J, with 15 bases in between. Here the CDR3 DNA reads TGTGCCATCAGCTCGGGCTTTAGGGGGAACACTGAAGCTTTCTTT. Protein: CAISSGFRGNTEAFF.

About this clone itself: Other DNA sequences from this sample encode an identical CDR3 as well. The chain recombines TRBV29-1 with TRBJ2-7; 10 positions agree with TRBD1. V lost 7 bases and J lost 7; bases outside the gene matches: 13. The CDR3 is 14 residues long. Germline V gene sequence: CDR1 SQVTM, CDR2 ANQGSEA. CDR3 amino acids: CSAGTGQGKGEQYF. CDR3 bases: TGCAGCGCTGGGACGGGACAGGGGAAGGGGGAGCAGTACTTC.

J is TRBJ1-5 and V is TRBV19, with D perhaps matching TRBD1 (6 bases). The CDR3 loop spans 11 amino acids. Deletions cut 1 base from V and 16 bases from J, with 11 bases between. Germline V gene data show CDR1 as LNHDA and CDR2 as SQIVND (reference sequence). The CDR3 DNA sequence: TGTGCCAGTAGTATAGGACAGGCAGGTCATTTT. It translates to CASSIGQAGHF.

The chain joins TRBV11-3 to TRBJ2-3; 7 bases line up with TRBD2. The germline gives CDR1 SGHNT, CDR2 YENEEA. CDR3 size: 14 residues. V lost 5 bases, J lost 4 bases, and 6 bases stayed unmatched. The CDR3 sequence: CASSPGLVADTQYF. The CDR3 DNA is TGTGCCAGCAGCCCTGGACTAGTAGCAGATACGCAGTATTTT.

This clone was observed once. The V and J genes are TRBV7-2 and TRBJ2-3; 8 bases fit TRBD2. The CDR3 contains 15 residues. CDR1 is SGHTA and CDR2 is FQGNSA in the germline V gene. V shed 6 bases, J shed 1 base, and the junction held 6 bases outside the gene matches. The CDR3 loop is CASRGSGGRTDTQYF. In DNA, the CDR3 is TGTGCCAGCAGGGGAAGCGGGGGACGCACAGATACGCAGTATTTT.

This clone was counted once. The CDR3 DNA sequence: TGTGCCAGCAGTTTATCACTAGCGGCGCCCTCGGATACGCAGTATTTT. Amino acid sequence: CASSLSLAAPSDTQYF. This chain joins TRBV28 and TRBJ2-3, with 8 bases matching TRBD2. CDR3 length: 16 amino acids. Germline V gives CDR1 MDHEN, CDR2 SYDVKM. The J segment lost 6 bases and the V segment lost 1 base, leaving 9 bases of the junction unmatched.

This clone was detected once. The V gene is TRBV18, the J gene TRBJ2-2; D gene ambiguous. V was trimmed by 6 bases and J by 7 bases, leaving 12 bases between them. CDR1 KGHSH and CDR2 LQKENI come from the germline V gene. This CDR3 region has 13 residues. The CDR3 DNA is TGTGCCAGCTCTCCCGAGTCGGTCGGGGAGCTGTTTTTT. Encoded protein: CASSPESVGELFF.

This sequence joins TRBV6-5 and TRBJ1-1; 9 positions agree with TRBD1. CDR3 length: 14 amino acids. Germline CDR1 MNHEY, CDR2 SVGAGI. Unmatched junction bases numbered 10, after V lost 6 bases and J lost 8 bases. CDR3 sequence reads: CASSLDRGRNEAFF. Here the CDR3 DNA reads TGTGCCAGCAGCCTCGACAGGGGGAGGAACGAAGCTTTCTTT.

The chain employs TRBV5-1 and TRBJ1-2; possible D gene TRBD1, 5 bases. The CDR3 sequence is 18 residues long. Germline-derived CDR1 and CDR2 are SGHRS and YFSETQ. The ends were cut back, 1 base at V and 2 bases at J, with 21 bases in the middle. The CDR3 sequence is CASSLRSGATVTNYGYTF. CDR3 nucleotides: TGCGCCAGCAGCTTGAGGAGCGGGGCGACGGTGACGAACTATGGCTACACCTTC.

This clone was detected only a few times. The V call is TRBV4-1, the J call TRBJ1-1; tentatively, D is TRBD1 (5 bases). Looked up from germline, CDR1 is MGHRA and CDR2 is YSYEKL. Trimming cost V 3 bases and J 1 base, with 12 bases left between them. CDR3 size: 15 residues. The DNA for the CDR3 is TGCGCCAGCAGCCACCCCCCCGGGGGGAACACTGAAGCTTTCTTT. Translating gives CASSHPPGGNTEAFF.

V is TRBV7-7 and J is TRBJ2-3, with a tentative D call TRBD2 (7 bases). In germline, CDR1 is SSHAT, CDR2 FNYEAQ (reference sequence). CDR3 length: 15 amino acids. V lost 5 bases and J lost 5, with 17 bases in between. The CDR3 DNA follows: TGTGCCAGCAGCGAAGGTGGGGGGGCCTTAGATACGCAGTATTTT. As protein: CASSEGGGALDTQYF.